The subject of this entry is one T cell receptor beta chain. This sample is part of a study of control samples from healthy donors and cancer patients. The repertoire was sequenced with immunoSEQ multiplex PCR; TCRdb's copy has only in-frame clones and lacks some. The table lists about 99,000 clones, about 89% of them singletons, with 19% in the top ten. This CDR3 contains 14 residues. Germline CDR1 and CDR2: SGHNT and YYREEE (reference sequence). V was clipped by 0 bases and J by 4 bases, with 9 bases between them. The origin of this receptor is a man aged 60 to 69 with lung cancer. Sequences were obtained from PBMCs. The chain recombines TRBV5-4 with TRBJ2-3; D remains ambiguous. The CDR3 DNA follows: TGTGCCAGCAGCTTGGCGGCCCGGGCAGATACGCAGTATTTT. Amino acids: CASSLAARADTQYF.